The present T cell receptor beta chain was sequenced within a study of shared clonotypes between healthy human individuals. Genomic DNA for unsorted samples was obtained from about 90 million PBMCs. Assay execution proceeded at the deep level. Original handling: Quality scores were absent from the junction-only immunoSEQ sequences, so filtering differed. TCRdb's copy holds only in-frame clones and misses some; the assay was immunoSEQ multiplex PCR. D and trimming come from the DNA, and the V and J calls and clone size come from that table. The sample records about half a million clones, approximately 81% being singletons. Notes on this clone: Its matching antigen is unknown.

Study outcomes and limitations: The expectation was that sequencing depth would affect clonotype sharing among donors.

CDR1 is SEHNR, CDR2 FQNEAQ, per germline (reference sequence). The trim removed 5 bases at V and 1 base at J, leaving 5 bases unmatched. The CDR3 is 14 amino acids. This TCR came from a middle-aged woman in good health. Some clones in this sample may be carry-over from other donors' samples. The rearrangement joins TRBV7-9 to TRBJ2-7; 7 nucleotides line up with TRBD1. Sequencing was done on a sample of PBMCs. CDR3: CASSGTVSSYEQYF. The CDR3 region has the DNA TGTGCCAGCAGCGGGACAGTTTCTTCCTACGAGCAGTACTTC. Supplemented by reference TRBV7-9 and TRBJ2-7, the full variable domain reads DTGVSQNPRHKITKRGQNVTFRCDPISEHNRLYWYRQTLGQGPEFLTYFQNEAQLEKSRLLSDRFSAERPKGSFSTLEIQRTEQGDSAMYLCASSGTVSSYEQYFGPGTRLTVT.